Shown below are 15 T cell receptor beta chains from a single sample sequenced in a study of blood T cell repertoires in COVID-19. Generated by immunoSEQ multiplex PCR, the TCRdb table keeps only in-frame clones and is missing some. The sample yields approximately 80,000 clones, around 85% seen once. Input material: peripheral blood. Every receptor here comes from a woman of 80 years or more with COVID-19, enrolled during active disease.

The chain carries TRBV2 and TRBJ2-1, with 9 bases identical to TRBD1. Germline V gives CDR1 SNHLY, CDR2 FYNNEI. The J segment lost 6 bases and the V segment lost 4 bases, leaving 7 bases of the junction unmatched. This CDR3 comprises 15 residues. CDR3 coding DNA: TGTGCCAGCAGTGGTGCGACAGGGGGTGTCAATGAGCAGTTCTTC. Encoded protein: CASSGATGGVNEQFF.

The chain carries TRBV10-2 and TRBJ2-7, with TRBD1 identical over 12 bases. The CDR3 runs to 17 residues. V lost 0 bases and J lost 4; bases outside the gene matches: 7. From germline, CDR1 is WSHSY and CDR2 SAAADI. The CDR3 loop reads CASSESRGTGGGYEQYF. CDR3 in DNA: TGCGCCAGCAGTGAGTCGCGGGGGACAGGGGGCGGGTACGAGCAGTACTTC.

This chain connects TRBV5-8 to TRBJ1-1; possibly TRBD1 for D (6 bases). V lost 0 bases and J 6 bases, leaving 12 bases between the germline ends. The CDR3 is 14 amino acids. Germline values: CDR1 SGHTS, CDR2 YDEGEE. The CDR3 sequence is CASSLEGVWSEAFF. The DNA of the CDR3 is TGTGCCAGCAGCTTGGAGGGGGTCTGGTCTGAAGCTTTCTTT.

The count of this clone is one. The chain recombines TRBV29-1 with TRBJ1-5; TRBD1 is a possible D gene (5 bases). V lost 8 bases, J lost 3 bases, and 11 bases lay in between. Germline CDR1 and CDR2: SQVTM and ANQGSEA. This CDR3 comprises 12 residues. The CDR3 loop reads CSIGGINQPQHF. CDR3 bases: TGCAGCATCGGGGGAATCAATCAGCCCCAGCATTTT. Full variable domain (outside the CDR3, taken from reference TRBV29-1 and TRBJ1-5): SAVISQKPSRDICQRGTSLTIQCQVDSQVTMMFWYRQQPGQSLTLIATANQGSEATYESGFVIDKFPISRPNLTFSTLTVSNMSPEDSSIYLCSIGGINQPQHFGDGTRLSIL.

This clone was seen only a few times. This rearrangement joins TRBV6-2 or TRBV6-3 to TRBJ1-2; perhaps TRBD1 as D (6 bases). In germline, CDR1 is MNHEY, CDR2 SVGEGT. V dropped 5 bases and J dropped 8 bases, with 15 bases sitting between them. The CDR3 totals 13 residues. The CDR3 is CASSGSGEYGYTF. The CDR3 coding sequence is TGTGCCAGCAGTGGTTCAGGGGAATACGGCTACACCTTC.

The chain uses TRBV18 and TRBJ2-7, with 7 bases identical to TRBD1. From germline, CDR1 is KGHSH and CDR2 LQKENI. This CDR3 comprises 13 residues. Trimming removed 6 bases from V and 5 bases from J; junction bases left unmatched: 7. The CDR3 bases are TGTGCCAGCTCGCCCGGGACAGTGGACGAGCAGTACTTC. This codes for CASSPGTVDEQYF.

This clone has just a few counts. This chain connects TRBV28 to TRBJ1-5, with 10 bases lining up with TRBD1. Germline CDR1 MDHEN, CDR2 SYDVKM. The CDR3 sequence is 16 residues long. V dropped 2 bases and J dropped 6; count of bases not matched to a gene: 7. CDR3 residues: CASSLGGTGDSQPQHF. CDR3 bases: TGTGCCAGCAGTTTAGGTGGGACAGGGGATAGTCAGCCCCAGCATTTT.

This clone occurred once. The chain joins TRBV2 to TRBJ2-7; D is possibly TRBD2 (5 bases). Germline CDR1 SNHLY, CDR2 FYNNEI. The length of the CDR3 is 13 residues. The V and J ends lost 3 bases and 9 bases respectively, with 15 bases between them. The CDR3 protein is CASSERVAVTQYF. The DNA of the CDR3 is TGTGCCAGCAGTGAGAGGGTAGCAGTTACGCAGTACTTC. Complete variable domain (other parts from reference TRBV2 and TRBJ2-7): EPEVTQTPSHQVTQMGQEVILRCVPISNHLYFYWYRQILGQKVEFLVSFYNNEISEKSEIFDDQFSVERPDGSNFTLKIRSTKLEDSAMYFCASSERVAVTQYFGPGTRLTVT.

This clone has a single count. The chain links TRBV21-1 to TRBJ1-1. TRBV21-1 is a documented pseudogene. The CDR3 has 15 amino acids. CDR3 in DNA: TGTGCCAGCAGCAGCGCGCGGAGCCAGAGGATAGAAGCTTTCTTT. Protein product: CASSSARSQRIEAFF.

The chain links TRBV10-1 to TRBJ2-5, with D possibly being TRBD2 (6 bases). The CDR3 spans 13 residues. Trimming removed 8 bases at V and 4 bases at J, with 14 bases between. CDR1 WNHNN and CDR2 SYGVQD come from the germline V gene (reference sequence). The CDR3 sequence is CASSERVGETQYF. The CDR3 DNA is TGCGCCAGCTCAGAGCGGGTGGGAGAGACCCAGTACTTC.

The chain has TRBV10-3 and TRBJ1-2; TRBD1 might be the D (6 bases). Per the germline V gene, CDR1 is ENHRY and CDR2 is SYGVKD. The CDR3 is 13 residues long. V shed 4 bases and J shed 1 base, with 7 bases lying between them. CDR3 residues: CAISGQVNYGYTF. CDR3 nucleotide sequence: TGTGCCATCAGTGGACAGGTTAACTATGGCTACACCTTC.

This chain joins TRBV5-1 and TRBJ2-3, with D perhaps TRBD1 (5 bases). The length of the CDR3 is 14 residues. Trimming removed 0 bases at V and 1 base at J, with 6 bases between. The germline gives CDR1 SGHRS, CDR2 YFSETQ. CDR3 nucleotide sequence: TGCGCCAGCAGCTTGGAAGGGGGCACAGATACGCAGTATTTT. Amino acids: CASSLEGGTDTQYF. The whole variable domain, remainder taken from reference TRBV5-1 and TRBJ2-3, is KAGVTQTPRYLIKTRGQQVTLSCSPISGHRSVSWYQQTPGQGLQFLFEYFSETQRNKGNFPGRFSGRQFSNSRSEMNVSTLELGDSALYLCASSLEGGTDTQYFGPGTRLTVL.

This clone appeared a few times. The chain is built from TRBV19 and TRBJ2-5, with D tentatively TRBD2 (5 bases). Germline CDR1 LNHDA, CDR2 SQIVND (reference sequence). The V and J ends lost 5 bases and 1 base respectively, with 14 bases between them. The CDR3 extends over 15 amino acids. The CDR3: CASSARLPAQETQYF. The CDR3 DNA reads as TGTGCCAGTAGTGCTAGACTACCCGCCCAAGAGACCCAGTACTTC.

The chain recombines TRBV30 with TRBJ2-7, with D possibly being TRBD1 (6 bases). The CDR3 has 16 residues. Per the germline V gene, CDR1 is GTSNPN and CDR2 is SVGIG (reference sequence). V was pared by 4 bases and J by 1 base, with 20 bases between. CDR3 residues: CAWNAPLQGTSYEQYF. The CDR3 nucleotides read TGTGCCTGGAACGCCCCTTTACAGGGTACATCCTACGAGCAGTACTTC.

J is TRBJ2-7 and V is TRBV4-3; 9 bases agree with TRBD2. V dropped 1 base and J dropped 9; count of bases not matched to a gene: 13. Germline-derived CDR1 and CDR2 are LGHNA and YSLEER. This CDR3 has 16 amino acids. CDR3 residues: CASSQVLAGPGIGQYF. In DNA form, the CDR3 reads TGCGCCAGCAGCCAAGTACTAGCGGGTCCGGGCATCGGGCAGTACTTC.